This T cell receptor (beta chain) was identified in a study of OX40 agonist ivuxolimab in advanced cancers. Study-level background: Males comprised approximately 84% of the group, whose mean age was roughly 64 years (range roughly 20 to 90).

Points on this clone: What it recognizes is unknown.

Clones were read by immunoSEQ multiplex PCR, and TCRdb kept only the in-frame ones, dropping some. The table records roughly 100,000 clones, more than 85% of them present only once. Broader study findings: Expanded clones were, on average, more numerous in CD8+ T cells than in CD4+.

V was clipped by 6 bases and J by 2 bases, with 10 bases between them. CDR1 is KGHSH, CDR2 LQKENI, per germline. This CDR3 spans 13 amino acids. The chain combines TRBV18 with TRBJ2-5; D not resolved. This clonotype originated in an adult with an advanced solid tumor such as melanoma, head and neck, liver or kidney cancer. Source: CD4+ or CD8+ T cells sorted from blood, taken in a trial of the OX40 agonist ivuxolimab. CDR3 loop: CASSERQQETQYF. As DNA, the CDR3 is TGTGCCAGCTCGGAGAGGCAACAAGAGACCCAGTACTTC. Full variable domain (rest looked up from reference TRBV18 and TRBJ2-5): NAGVMQNPRHLVRRRGQEARLRCSPMKGHSHVYWYRQLPEEGLKFMVYLQKENIIDESGMPKERFSAEFPKEGPSILRIQQVVRGDSAAYFCASSERQQETQYFGPGTRLLVL.